This T cell receptor beta chain was documented in a study of CD8 T cells in Susac syndrome. This CDR3 spans 12 amino acids. The V and J ends lost 6 bases and 0 bases respectively, with 6 bases between them. Germline lookup yields CDR1 ENHRY and CDR2 SYGVKD. Reverse transcription of 0.5 to 1 ug RNA was performed with random hexamers. TCRdb re-called the immunoSEQ multiplex PCR reads with MiXCR, one entry per CDR3 protein. The table records 200,000 to 300,000 distinct CDR3 sequences, approximately 95% of them present only once. TCR beta sequencing was performed on blood CD8+ and CD4+ T cells. The receptor comes from a human donor with Susac syndrome. V gene TRBV10-3 combines with J gene TRBJ2-7, with a weak D call TRBD1 (6 bases). The sequenced material came from CD4+ T cells from PBMCs. The CDR3: CAIRDSSYEQYF. As DNA, the CDR3 is TGTGCCATCAGGGACAGCTCCTACGAGCAGTACTTC.